The 10 T cell receptor beta chains below were found in one sample sequenced in a study of T cell changes during pregnancy in multiple sclerosis. Repertoires were generated with immunoSEQ multiplex PCR, while TCRdb's copy carries only in-frame clones and drops some. The data hold around 65,000 clones, with approximately 90% observed a single time. Sequenced here: peripheral blood, sampled in the second trimester of pregnancy. These receptors originate from a female donor in good health, enrolled as a control in a pregnancy study.

The chain is built from TRBV6-4 and TRBJ2-1; 14 nucleotides line up with TRBD2. V lost 6 bases and J lost 7; bases outside the gene matches: 5. CDR1 is MRHNA and CDR2 is SNTAGT in the germline V gene. This CDR3 has 15 residues. CDR3: CASSPTSGGANEQFF. The CDR3, as DNA: TGTGCCAGCAGCCCGACTAGCGGGGGGGCGAATGAGCAGTTCTTC.

V usage is TRBV7-8 and J usage is TRBJ1-2, with 10 bases matching TRBD1. The CDR3 spans 14 residues. In germline, CDR1 is SGHVS, CDR2 FQNEAQ. Unmatched junction bases numbered 4, after V lost 1 base and J lost 8 bases. In DNA form, the CDR3 reads TGTGCCAGCAGCTTAGGACAGGGGGCTAAAGGCTACACCTTC. It translates to CASSLGQGAKGYTF.

J is TRBJ2-1 and V is TRBV18, with a tentative D call TRBD1 (6 bases). V lost 3 bases and J lost 5, with 8 bases in between. This CDR3 spans 13 amino acids. Per the germline V gene, CDR1 is KGHSH and CDR2 is LQKENI. Here the CDR3 reads CASSPRQDNEQFF. For the CDR3, the DNA is TGTGCCAGCTCACCCCGACAGGACAATGAGCAGTTCTTC.

The chain employs TRBV7-2 and TRBJ1-5; no reliable D call. The CDR3 spans 14 residues. Germline CDR1 reads SGHTA; CDR2 reads FQGNSA. V gave up 1 base and J gave up 6 bases, with 10 bases separating them. The CDR3 sequence is CASSLVGVGQPQHF. The CDR3 nucleotides read TGTGCCAGCAGCTTAGTCGGGGTTGGTCAGCCCCAGCATTTT. Combining the CDR3 with reference TRBV7-2 and TRBJ1-5 gives the whole variable domain GAGVSQSPSNKVTEKGKDVELRCDPISGHTALYWYRQSLGQGLEFLIYFQGNSAPDKSGLPSDRFSAERTGGSVSTLTIQRTQQEDSAVYLCASSLVGVGQPQHFGDGTRLSIL.

The chain links TRBV7-3 to TRBJ1-6; D gene unclear. Germline V gives CDR1 SGHTA, CDR2 FQGTGA. The ends were cut back, 1 base at V and 10 bases at J, with 8 bases in the middle. The CDR3 has 13 amino acids. The CDR3 region is CASSLKGGSPLHF. CDR3 sequence (DNA): TGTGCCAGCAGCTTAAAAGGAGGGTCACCCCTCCACTTT.

The V and J genes are TRBV11-2 and TRBJ2-1; no definite D call. Germline CDR1 reads SGHAT; CDR2 reads FQNNGV. V was cut by 2 bases and J by 7 bases, with 12 bases left in between. The CDR3 is made up of 14 amino acids. As DNA, the CDR3 is TGTGCCAGCAGCTTAACGCGGTCGGTAAATGAGCAGTTCTTC. Its translation is CASSLTRSVNEQFF.

The gene calls are TRBV15 and TRBJ1-1; the D is unclear. Trimming took off 5 bases at V and 4 bases at J, with 14 bases between the two ends. This CDR3 spans 14 amino acids. The V gene's germline CDR1 is LNHNV and CDR2 YYDKDF (reference sequence). In DNA, the CDR3 is TGTGCCACCAGCCGATCTTATTGGAGCACTGAAGCTTTCTTT. Protein sequence: CATSRSYWSTEAFF.

The chain is built from TRBV30 and TRBJ2-1; 9 bases are shared with TRBD1. V lost 5 bases and J lost 1; bases outside the gene matches: 6. In germline, CDR1 is GTSNPN, CDR2 SVGIG (reference sequence). This CDR3 comprises 15 residues. The CDR3 reads CAWSLDRGSYNEQFF. CDR3 DNA: TGTGCCTGGTCCCTTGACAGGGGGTCCTACAATGAGCAGTTCTTC. The full variable domain, in which reference TRBV30 and TRBJ2-1 provide the parts outside the CDR3, is SQTIHQWPATLVQPVGSPLSLECTVEGTSNPNLYWYRQAAGRGLQLLFYSVGIGQISSEVPQNLSASRPQDRQFILSSKKLLLSDSGFYLCAWSLDRGSYNEQFFGPGTRLTVL.

This chain joins TRBV7-2 and TRBJ2-1; D is perhaps TRBD2 (6 bases). V was pared by 4 bases and J by 9 bases, with 16 bases between. The CDR3 totals 14 residues. Germline V gene data show CDR1 as SGHTA and CDR2 as FQGNSA. The CDR3 DNA sequence: TGTGCCAGCAGCTCCCAACTAGCAACCGTTGAGCAGTTCTTC. This sequence encodes CASSSQLATVEQFF.

This chain links TRBV5-5 with TRBJ2-7, with D maybe TRBD2 (5 bases). V was shortened by 1 base and J by 3 bases, with 8 bases between the two germline ends. The CDR3 has 13 residues. The germline V gene encodes CDR1 SGHKS and CDR2 YYEKEE (reference sequence). CDR3 protein: CASSLTSLYEQYF. CDR3 coding DNA: TGTGCCAGCAGCTTGACTAGTCTCTACGAGCAGTACTTC.